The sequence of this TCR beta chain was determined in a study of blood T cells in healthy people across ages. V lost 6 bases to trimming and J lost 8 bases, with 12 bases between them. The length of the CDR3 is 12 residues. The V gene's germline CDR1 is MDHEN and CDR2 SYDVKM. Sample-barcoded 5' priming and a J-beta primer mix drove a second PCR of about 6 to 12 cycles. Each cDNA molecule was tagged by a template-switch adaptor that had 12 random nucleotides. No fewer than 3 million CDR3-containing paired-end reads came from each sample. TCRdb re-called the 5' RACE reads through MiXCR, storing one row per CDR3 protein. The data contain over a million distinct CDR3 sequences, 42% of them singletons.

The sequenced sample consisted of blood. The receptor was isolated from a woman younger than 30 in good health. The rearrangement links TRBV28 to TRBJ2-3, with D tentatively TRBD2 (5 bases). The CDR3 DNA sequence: TGTGCCAGCAGACCACTAGGCGGTACGCAGTATTTT. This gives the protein CASRPLGGTQYF.